This T cell receptor beta chain was profiled in a study of cytomegalovirus exposure and HLA in healthy donors. Study-wide points: Owing to their indistinguishability, certain V segments, notably TRBV6-2 and TRBV6-3, were excluded. Earlier findings revealed that most TCR beta V segments proved productive either about 90% or about 30% of the time.

This CDR3 has 16 amino acids. Trimming cost V 4 bases and J 0 bases, with 15 bases left between them. CDR1 is SGDLS and CDR2 is YYNGEE in the germline V gene. The PCR had 60 Vbeta and 13 Jbeta primers. Data came from immunoSEQ multiplex PCR; TCRdb stores just in-frame clones and leaves some out. The sample records about 190,000 clones, about 76% being singletons. As to this clone: Its target is not known.

Sequenced material: PBMCs. The rearrangement uses TRBV9 and TRBJ2-3; D may be TRBD2 (6 bases). The clonotype comes from a woman between 45 and 60 years old in good health and CMV-seronegative. This CDR3 reads CASSFTLALSTDTQYF. In DNA, the CDR3 is TGTGCCAGCAGCTTCACTCTAGCGTTGAGCACAGATACGCAGTATTTT.